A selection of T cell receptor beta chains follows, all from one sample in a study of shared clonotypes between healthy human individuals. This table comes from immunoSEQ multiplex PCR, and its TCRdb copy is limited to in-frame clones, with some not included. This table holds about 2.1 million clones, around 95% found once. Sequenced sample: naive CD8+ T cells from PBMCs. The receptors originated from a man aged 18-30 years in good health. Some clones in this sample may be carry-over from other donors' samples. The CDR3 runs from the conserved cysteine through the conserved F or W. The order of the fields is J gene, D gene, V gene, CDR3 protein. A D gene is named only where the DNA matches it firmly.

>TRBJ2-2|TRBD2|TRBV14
CASSQQAGTSVTGELFF
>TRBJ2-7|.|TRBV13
CASSLGRGYEQYF
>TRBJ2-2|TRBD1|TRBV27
CASSLSTGAGTGELFF
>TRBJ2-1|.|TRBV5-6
CASSLGQGVGYEQFF
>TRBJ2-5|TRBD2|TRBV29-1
CSVKKTSGVETQYF
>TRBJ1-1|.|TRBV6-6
CASNVEGWTEAFF
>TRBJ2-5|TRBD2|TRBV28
CASSLGGSQETQYF
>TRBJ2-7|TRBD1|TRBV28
CASSRPDRGDEQYF
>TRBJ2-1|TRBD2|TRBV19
CASSPTSGIRNEQFF
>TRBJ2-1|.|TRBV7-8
CASSLTYWGDEQFF
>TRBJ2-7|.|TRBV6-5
CASSYSTGAWEQYF
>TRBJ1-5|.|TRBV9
CASSVDGSNQPQHF
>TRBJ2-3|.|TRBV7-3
CASSLINGVSTDTQYF
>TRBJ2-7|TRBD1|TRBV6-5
CASRSQGLSYEQYF
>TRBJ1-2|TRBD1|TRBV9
CASSVGDRPEF
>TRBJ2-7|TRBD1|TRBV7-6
CASSPGTGTYEQYF
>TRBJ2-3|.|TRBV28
CASSRNPTSTDTQYF
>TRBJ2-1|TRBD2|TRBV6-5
CASSYWASGGWEQFF
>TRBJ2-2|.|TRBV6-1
CASSEAHRGGYGELFF
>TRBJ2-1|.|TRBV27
CASSLLSRLPHNEQFF
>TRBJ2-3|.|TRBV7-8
CASSLALGGGTDTQYF
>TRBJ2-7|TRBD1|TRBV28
CASSRVGQGDEQYF
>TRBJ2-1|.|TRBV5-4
CASSLDGVGGNEQFF
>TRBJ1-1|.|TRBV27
CASSYVGVGNENTEAFF